The T cell receptor beta chain under discussion was sequenced for a study of blood T cell repertoires in COVID-19. TCRdb's table, derived via immunoSEQ multiplex PCR, lists solely in-frame clones and lacks some. The sample includes roughly 220,000 clones, around 84% of them seen just once. This clone was seen only a few times. V lost 6 bases, J lost 3 bases, and 5 bases lay in between. There are 12 residues in the CDR3. The germline V gene encodes CDR1 MNHEY and CDR2 SMNVEV (reference sequence). Sequenced sample: PBMCs or T cells enriched from blood (not recorded which). The sequence was collected from a woman aged 35 to 49 who had recovered from COVID-19. This chain links TRBV27 with TRBJ2-2; D remains unclear. Written as DNA, the CDR3 is TGTGCCAGCAGGGCTTACACCGGGGAGCTGTTTTTT. This sequence encodes CASRAYTGELFF.